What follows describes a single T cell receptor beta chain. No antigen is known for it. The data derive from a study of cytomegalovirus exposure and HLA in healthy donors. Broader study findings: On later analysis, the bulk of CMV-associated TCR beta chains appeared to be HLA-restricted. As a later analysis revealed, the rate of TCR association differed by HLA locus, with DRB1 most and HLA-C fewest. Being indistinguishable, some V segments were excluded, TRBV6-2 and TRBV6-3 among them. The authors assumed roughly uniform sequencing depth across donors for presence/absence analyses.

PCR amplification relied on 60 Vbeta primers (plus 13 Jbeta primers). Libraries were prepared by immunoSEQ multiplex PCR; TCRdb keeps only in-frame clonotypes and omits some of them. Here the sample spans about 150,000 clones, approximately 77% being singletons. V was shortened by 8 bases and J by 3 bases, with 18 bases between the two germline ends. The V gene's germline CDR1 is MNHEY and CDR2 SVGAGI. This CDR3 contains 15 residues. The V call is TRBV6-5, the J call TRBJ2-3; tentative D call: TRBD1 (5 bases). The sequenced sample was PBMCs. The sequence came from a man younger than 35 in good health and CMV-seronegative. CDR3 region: CASLGDRHITDTQYF. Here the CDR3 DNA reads TGTGCCAGCCTGGGTGACAGACACATTACAGATACGCAGTATTTT.